Below are 22 T cell receptor beta chains sequenced from a single sample in a study of cytomegalovirus exposure and HLA in healthy donors. TCRdb keeps only in-frame clones here, not all; method: immunoSEQ multiplex PCR. This sample has roughly 70,000 clones, with roughly 95% found just once. Sequences were obtained from PBMCs. All receptors come from a man in his late teens or twenties in good health and CMV-seronegative.

This chain joins TRBV6-1 and TRBJ1-1; 10 nucleotides match TRBD1. Per the germline V gene, CDR1 is MNHNS and CDR2 is SASEGT. This CDR3 spans 14 amino acids. Trimming took 5 bases from V and 6 from J; bases not matched to a gene: 6. The CDR3: CASSPSGTGAEAFF. The CDR3 DNA is TGTGCCAGCAGTCCTTCCGGGACAGGGGCTGAAGCTTTCTTT.

In this sample, this clone turned up once. The J gene is TRBJ1-2, the V gene TRBV19; possibly TRBD1 for D (6 bases). V was pared by 5 bases and J by 7 bases, with 20 bases between. CDR1 and CDR2 from the germline V gene are LNHDA and SQIVND (reference sequence). This CDR3 spans 15 amino acids. The CDR3 is CASSSIRDTVGGYTF. The CDR3 DNA is TGTGCCAGTAGTTCTATCCGGGACACGGTCGGTGGCTACACCTTC.

V and J are TRBV5-5 and TRBJ1-1; 8 nucleotides line up with TRBD1. The CDR3 extends over 14 amino acids. Losses at the gene ends were 0 bases for V and 4 bases for J; bases not matched to a gene: 2. Germline CDR1 SGHKS, CDR2 YYEKEE (reference sequence). CDR3 residues: CASSLDTGGTEAFF. The CDR3, as DNA: TGTGCCAGCAGCTTGGATACAGGGGGCACTGAAGCTTTCTTT. Supplemented by reference TRBV5-5 and TRBJ1-1, the full variable domain reads DAGVTQSPTHLIKTRGQQVTLRCSPISGHKSVSWYQQVLGQGPQFIFQYYEKEERGRGNFPDRFSARQFPNYSSELNVNALLLGDSALYLCASSLDTGGTEAFFGQGTRLTVV.

This rearrangement joins TRBV7-9 to TRBJ2-4, with TRBD1 identical over 8 bases. Germline V gene data show CDR1 as SEHNR and CDR2 as FQNEAQ (reference sequence). This CDR3 spans 14 amino acids. V lost 2 bases to trimming and J lost 8 bases; unmatched junction nucleotides: 5. The CDR3 sequence is CASSLRQGIDIQYF. DNA of the CDR3: TGTGCCAGCAGCTTAAGACAGGGGATAGACATTCAGTACTTC.

This clone showed up just once. This sequence joins TRBV5-5 and TRBJ2-5; D may be TRBD2 (5 bases). V was clipped by 4 bases and J by 1 base, with 14 bases between them. CDR1 and CDR2 from the germline V gene are SGHKS and YYEKEE (reference sequence). This CDR3 is built from 15 residues. CDR3: CASSTRQRIQETQYF. CDR3 nucleotide sequence: TGTGCCAGCAGCACGAGGCAGCGGATCCAAGAGACCCAGTACTTC.

The gene calls are TRBV4-1 and TRBJ2-5, with 9 positions matching TRBD2. V trimming: 7 bases; J trimming: 2 bases; junction bases outside the gene matches: 5. Germline CDR1 and CDR2: MGHRA and YSYEKL. This CDR3 has 14 amino acids. The CDR3 region has the DNA TGCGCCAGCAAAGCGGGGGGAACTCAAGAGACCCAGTACTTC. Residues: CASKAGGTQETQYF.

A single count supports this clone. The chain uses TRBV7-2 and TRBJ1-1; 7 positions match TRBD1. Germline V gene sequence: CDR1 SGHTA, CDR2 FQGNSA. V shed 3 bases, J shed 1 base, and the junction held 2 bases outside the gene matches. The CDR3 is made up of 14 amino acids. In nucleotides, the CDR3 is TGTGCCAGCAGCTTGGGACAGTCGAACACTGAAGCTTTCTTT. This translates into CASSLGQSNTEAFF.

V gene TRBV11-2 combines with J gene TRBJ1-1; no firm D call. The CDR3 spans 13 residues. V lost 3 bases, J lost 4 bases, and 9 bases lay in between. Per the germline V gene, CDR1 is SGHAT and CDR2 is FQNNGV. This chain's CDR3 is CASSFQQVTEAFF. DNA for the CDR3: TGTGCCAGCAGCTTCCAGCAGGTCACTGAAGCTTTCTTT.

The V gene is TRBV4-1, the J gene TRBJ1-4, with 8 bases matching TRBD1. The CDR3 runs 15 residues. The germline CDR1 and CDR2 sequences are MGHRA and YSYEKL. J lost 4 bases, V lost 4 bases, and 5 bases had no gene match. This CDR3 is CASSRSGQDNEKLFF. CDR3 DNA sequence: TGCGCCAGCAGCCGTTCGGGACAGGATAATGAAAAACTGTTTTTT.

The rearrangement uses TRBV5-8 and TRBJ2-6, with D perhaps TRBD1 (6 bases). Trimming left V 6 bases short and J 0 bases short, with 10 bases between. CDR3 length: 15 residues. Germline values: CDR1 SGHTS, CDR2 YDEGEE. CDR3 sequence reads: CASIPTGSGANVLTF. The CDR3 DNA sequence: TGTGCCAGCATCCCGACAGGCTCTGGGGCCAACGTCCTGACTTTC. Full variable domain (missing parts from reference TRBV5-8 and TRBJ2-6): EAGVTQSPTHLIKTRGQQATLRCSPISGHTSVYWYQQALGLGLQFLLWYDEGEERNRGNFPPRFSGRQFPNYSSELNVNALELEDSALYLCASIPTGSGANVLTFGAGSRLTVL.

The chain employs TRBV5-1 and TRBJ2-7; 10 bases map to TRBD1. Germline V gene sequence: CDR1 SGHRS, CDR2 YFSETQ. Unmatched junction bases numbered 7, after V lost 4 bases and J lost 9 bases. The CDR3 has 13 residues. In DNA form, the CDR3 reads TGCGCCAGCAGCCTCAGGGACAGGGGTGGGCAGTACTTC. Translated, it gives CASSLRDRGGQYF.

V is TRBV27 and J is TRBJ2-1; 7 nucleotides agree with TRBD1. The CDR3 length is 12 residues. Germline CDR1 reads MNHEY; CDR2 reads SMNVEV (reference sequence). V trimming: 5 bases; J trimming: 15 bases; junction bases outside the gene matches: 10. For the CDR3, the DNA is TGTGCCAGCAGTCCGCGGACAGGCGTTCGGTTCTTC. Protein: CASSPRTGVRFF.

The gene calls are TRBV7-9 and TRBJ1-1, with D hard to call. Germline V gene data show CDR1 as SEHNR and CDR2 as FQNEAQ (reference sequence). With 6 bases removed from V and 3 bases from J, the gap between germline ends came to 11 bases. CDR3 length: 13 residues. Written as DNA, the CDR3 is TGTGCCAGCAGTACGGGTGTGTACACTGAAGCTTTCTTT. Encoded protein: CASSTGVYTEAFF.

V and J are TRBV11-2 and TRBJ1-6, with TRBD1 as a possible D gene (5 bases). Germline V lookup: CDR1 SGHAT, CDR2 FQNNGV. Trimming left V 5 bases short and J 2 bases short, with 13 bases between. The CDR3 runs 16 residues. This CDR3 is CASSPVHRTYNSPLHF. CDR3 nucleotide sequence: TGTGCCAGCAGCCCAGTTCACAGGACCTATAATTCACCCCTCCACTTT.

The chain recombines TRBV6-5 with TRBJ1-2, with TRBD1 matching over 10 bases. This CDR3 comprises 15 residues. Germline values: CDR1 MNHEY, CDR2 SVGAGI. V lost 6 bases, J lost 2 bases, and 6 bases stayed unmatched. CDR3: CASRGTGVANYGYTF. The CDR3 region has the DNA TGTGCCAGCAGGGGGACAGGGGTGGCAAACTATGGCTACACCTTC.

This chain joins TRBV9 and TRBJ1-2; 9 bases map to TRBD1. V lost 0 bases to trimming and J lost 3 bases; unmatched junction nucleotides: 0. The CDR3 covers 14 residues. Germline CDR1 and CDR2: SGDLS and YYNGEE. The CDR3 bases are TGTGCCAGCAGCGTAGGGACAGGGGACTATGGCTACACCTTC. This sequence encodes CASSVGTGDYGYTF.

The chain employs TRBV6-1 and TRBJ1-1; D gene uncertain. Between the trimmed V and J ends, which lost 1 base and 7 bases, there was a span of 10 bases. Germline V gives CDR1 MNHNS, CDR2 SASEGT. The CDR3 is 13 amino acids. CDR3 bases: TGTGCCAGCAGTGAAGATCCTACCCGTGAAGCTTTCTTT. It translates to CASSEDPTREAFF.

The rearrangement links TRBV27 to TRBJ2-7, with a weak D call TRBD1 (5 bases). CDR3 size: 12 residues. V shed 8 bases and J shed 2 bases, with 10 bases lying between them. Per the germline V gene, CDR1 is MNHEY and CDR2 is SMNVEV (reference sequence). In DNA, the CDR3 is TGTGCCAGCGGGGCGGCACCCTACGAGCAGTACTTC. Translated, it gives CASGAAPYEQYF.

The CDR3: CASSYDGQGNQPQHF. The CDR3 nucleotides read TGTGCCAGCAGTTACGATGGACAGGGCAATCAGCCCCAGCATTTT. The chain links TRBV2 to TRBJ1-5, with 7 bases that match TRBD1. Germline loops: CDR1 SNHLY, CDR2 FYNNEI. The trim removed 5 bases at V and 2 bases at J, leaving 6 bases unmatched. This CDR3 is 15 amino acids long.

V and J are TRBV16 and TRBJ1-4, with D possibly being TRBD1 (6 bases). Germline values: CDR1 KGHSY, CDR2 FQNENV. This CDR3 contains 17 residues. Trimming pared 0 bases from V and 0 bases from J, leaving 11 bases between. CDR3 residues: CASSQSLRTATNEKLFF. The CDR3 region has the DNA TGTGCCAGCAGCCAATCGTTAAGGACAGCAACTAATGAAAAACTGTTTTTT.

Notes on this clone: Other DNA sequences in the sample encode the same CDR3. This chain links TRBV5-1 with TRBJ1-1, with 9 bases that match TRBD1. The CDR3 spans 14 residues. CDR1 and CDR2 (germline): SGHRS, YFSETQ. V lost 4 bases and J lost 2; bases outside the gene matches: 3. CDR3 loop: CASSPGQGNTEAFF. CDR3 nucleotide sequence: TGCGCCAGCAGCCCGGGACAGGGAAACACTGAAGCTTTCTTT. The variable domain in full, completed from reference TRBV5-1 and TRBJ1-1, reads KAGVTQTPRYLIKTRGQQVTLSCSPISGHRSVSWYQQTPGQGLQFLFEYFSETQRNKGNFPGRFSGRQFSNSRSEMNVSTLELGDSALYLCASSPGQGNTEAFFGQGTRLTVV.

The genes are TRBV5-1 and TRBJ2-7; possible D gene TRBD1, 6 bases. Germline CDR1 reads SGHRS; CDR2 reads YFSETQ. V lost 4 bases to trimming and J lost 2 bases, with 10 bases between them. The CDR3 extends over 13 amino acids. The CDR3 DNA reads TGCGCCAGCAGCATGACAGGTACCTACGAGCAGTACTTC. It encodes CASSMTGTYEQYF.